These 22 T cell receptor beta chains were sequenced from one sample in a study of immune heterogeneity within non-small cell lung tumors. Bulk tumor genomic DNA constituted the template, at around 600 ng per sample. During surgery, several far-apart biopsies were obtained from every primary tumor. Curative operations were performed on patients who had untreated, newly diagnosed non-small cell lung cancer. In a multiplex PCR, 32 V and 13 J primers amplified TCR beta CDR3. In TCRdb, the multiplex PCR reads were re-called with MiXCR into one record per CDR3 protein. Of over 14,000 distinct CDR3 sequences in the sample, approximately 30% were seen once. The sample comprised lung tumor tissue. The origin of the receptors is a woman between 50 and 59 years old with non-small cell lung cancer.

This chain connects TRBV12-3 or TRBV12-4 to TRBJ2-3, with D possibly TRBD2 on 6 matching bases. V was clipped by 1 base and J by 5 bases, with 10 bases between them. This CDR3 spans 14 amino acids. The CDR3 loop is CASSLGLGEDTQYF. DNA of the CDR3: TGTGCCAGCAGTTTAGGACTAGGAGAAGATACGCAGTATTTT.

In this sample, this clonotype turned up a few times. The J gene is TRBJ1-1, the V gene TRBV27, with D perhaps TRBD1 (5 bases). This CDR3 is built from 16 residues. The germline V gene encodes CDR1 MNHEY and CDR2 SMNVEV (reference sequence). Trimming took off 5 bases at V and 5 bases at J, with 21 bases between the two ends. Here the CDR3 reads CASSQEGQGGRTEAFF. CDR3 in DNA: TGTGCCAGCAGTCAGGAGGGGCAGGGAGGGAGGACTGAAGCTTTCTTT.

This clonotype was counted many times. The chain carries TRBV3-1 and TRBJ2-2, with 15 bases that match TRBD2. The length of the CDR3 is 21 residues. The germline V gene has CDR1 LGHDT and CDR2 YNNKEL (reference sequence). V gave up 0 bases and J gave up 4 bases; unmatched junction bases: 12. CDR3 sequence (DNA): TGTGCCAGCAGCCAAGAATCTCTTTGGACTAGCGGGGGGGTTTTCACCGGGGAGCTGTTTTTT. Its translation is CASSQESLWTSGGVFTGELFF.

In its sample, this clonotype ranks as medium-sized (0.01 to 0.1%). The rearrangement joins TRBV19 to TRBJ1-6; no definite D call. From germline, CDR1 is LNHDA and CDR2 SQIVND (reference sequence). The V end was cut by 6 bases, the J end by 9 bases, with 12 bases between. CDR3 length equals 13 residues. This chain's CDR3 is CASRLQNVSPLHF. CDR3 in DNA: TGTGCCAGTAGGCTACAGAATGTTTCACCCCTCCACTTT.

This clonotype was seen at least ten times. This chain links TRBV18 with TRBJ2-1, with TRBD2 matching over 10 bases. CDR3 length: 15 residues. V was clipped by 3 bases and J by 5 bases; unmatched bases: 4. Germline assignment: CDR1 KGHSH and CDR2 LQKENI. The CDR3 sequence: CASSPNGLADNEQFF. CDR3 bases: TGTGCCAGCTCACCGAATGGACTAGCGGACAATGAGCAGTTCTTC. The full variable domain, its missing parts supplied by reference TRBV18 and TRBJ2-1, is NAGVMQNPRHLVRRRGQEARLRCSPMKGHSHVYWYRQLPEEGLKFMVYLQKENIIDESGMPKERFSAEFPKEGPSILRIQQVVRGDSAAYFCASSPNGLADNEQFFGPGTRLTVL.

The V and J genes are TRBV20-1 and TRBJ2-5, with a weak D call TRBD2 (5 bases). Germline V gene data show CDR1 as DFQATT and CDR2 as SNEGSKA (reference sequence). V lost 7 bases, J lost 3 bases, and 12 bases lay in between. This CDR3 comprises 12 residues. The chain's CDR3 is CSDFKRKETQYF. Here the CDR3 DNA reads TGCAGTGACTTCAAGCGGAAAGAGACCCAGTACTTC.

Only a few counts were recorded for this clonotype. This sequence joins TRBV7-2 and TRBJ1-2, with TRBD1 identical over 10 bases. CDR1 is SGHTA, CDR2 FQGNSA, per germline. The CDR3 sequence is 16 residues long. J gave up 4 bases and V 1 base, and 6 bases lay outside the gene matches. This CDR3 reads CASSLDWDRGPYGYTF. CDR3 in DNA: TGTGCCAGCAGCTTAGACTGGGACAGGGGCCCCTATGGCTACACCTTC.

Remarks on this clonotype: This sequence may be a read error, since a much larger clone differs from it by one base. This chain joins TRBV5-1 and TRBJ1-1; 9 bases line up with TRBD1. From germline, CDR1 is SGHRS and CDR2 YFSETQ. This CDR3 comprises 16 residues. Written as DNA, the CDR3 is TGCTCCAGCAGCGACCCGGGACAGGGCCTGAACACTGAAGCTTTCTTT. Residues: CSSSDPGQGLNTEAFF.

This clonotype was observed many times. The rearrangement links TRBV3-1 to TRBJ2-7, with 8 bases matching TRBD2. CDR1 is LGHDT and CDR2 is YNNKEL in the germline V gene (reference sequence). The CDR3 covers 14 residues. V lost 0 bases to trimming and J lost 5 bases; unmatched junction nucleotides: 3. The CDR3 region has the DNA TGTGCCAGCAGCCAAGACGTAGCGGGGCACGAGCAGTACTTC. Amino acid sequence: CASSQDVAGHEQYF.

A remark on this clonotype: A read error is possible here, since a much larger clone lies one base away. This chain joins TRBV2 and TRBJ1-6; D unclear. The CDR3 runs to 16 residues. CDR1 is SNHLY, CDR2 FYNNEI, per germline. Trimming took 10 bases from V and 3 from J, leaving 19 bases between them. In DNA form, the CDR3 reads TGTGCCAACATACTAGGCGGCGGTATCTATAATTCACCCCTCCACTTT. Its translation: CANILGGGIYNSPLHF.

The V and J genes are TRBV12-3 or TRBV12-4 and TRBJ2-3; no firm D call. V was trimmed by 2 bases and J by 2 bases, leaving 8 bases between them. The CDR3 is 14 residues long. Here the CDR3 DNA reads TGTGCCAGCAGTTTACAGGCATACACAGATACGCAGTATTTT. This sequence encodes CASSLQAYTDTQYF.

This clonotype was recorded many times. The chain combines TRBV4-1 with TRBJ2-1; maybe TRBD2 (5 bases). This CDR3 is built from 18 residues. Between the trimmed V and J ends, which lost 0 bases and 4 bases, there was a span of 19 bases. Germline CDR1 and CDR2: MGHRA and YSYEKL. CDR3 protein: CASSQDRIEGTWYNEQFF. In nucleotides, the CDR3 is TGCGCCAGCAGCCAAGACCGAATAGAGGGCACTTGGTACAATGAGCAGTTCTTC.

DNA for the CDR3: TGTGCCAGCAGCTTATTTCGGACAGGGGGGGAAGCTTTCTTT. This translates into CASSLFRTGGEAFF. The chain combines TRBV11-2 with TRBJ1-1; 10 bases line up with TRBD1. With V trimmed by 2 bases and J by 8 bases, 5 bases remained unmatched. Germline CDR1 SGHAT, CDR2 FQNNGV. The CDR3 covers 14 residues.

In its sample, this clonotype was seen a few times. In DNA form, the CDR3 reads TGTGCCAGCAGCCCATCAGGTAGTACTACCTCAGATACGCAGTATTTT. Amino acids: CASSPSGSTTSDTQYF. The chain employs TRBV7-3 and TRBJ2-3; D is uncertain. The length of the CDR3 is 16 residues. The V gene's germline CDR1 is SGHTA and CDR2 FQGTGA. V was pared by 5 bases and J by 4 bases, with 19 bases between. The full variable domain, its missing parts supplied by reference TRBV7-3 and TRBJ2-3, is GAGVSQTPSNKVTEKGKYVELRCDPISGHTALYWYRQSLGQGPEFLIYFQGTGAADDSGLPNDRFFAVRPEGSVSTLKIQRTERGDSAVYLCASSPSGSTTSDTQYFGPGTRLTVL.

Concerning this clonotype itself: The conserved closing phenylalanine or tryptophan is absent in this CDR3, likely reflecting a read error. CDR3 loop: CASSYMGQRGEENQYL. As DNA, the CDR3 is TGTGCCAGCAGTTACATGGGACAGCGGGGGGAAGAGAACCAGTACCTC. The chain couples TRBV6-2 or TRBV6-3 to TRBJ2-5; TRBD2 matches 9 bases. CDR3 length equals 16 residues. The germline V gene has CDR1 MNHEY and CDR2 SVGEGT.

This clonotype was seen ten or more times. The genes are TRBV9 and TRBJ1-5; tentatively, D is TRBD1 (5 bases). Trimming shortened V by 0 bases and J by 6 bases, and 10 bases separated the two germline ends. The CDR3 sequence is 14 residues long. The germline CDR1 and CDR2 sequences are SGDLS and YYNGEE. Here the CDR3 reads CASSVGRGGQPQHF. The CDR3 nucleotides are TGTGCCAGCAGCGTAGGTAGGGGAGGTCAGCCCCAGCATTTT.

This clonotype has ten or more counts. This chain links TRBV20-1 with TRBJ2-1, with 12 bases aligning to TRBD2. The CDR3 consists of 15 residues. Germline V CDR1 and CDR2: DFQATT, SNEGSKA (reference sequence). The J segment lost 7 bases and the V segment lost 5 bases, leaving 9 bases of the junction unmatched. Here the CDR3 DNA reads TGCAGTGCTGTAGGGCTAGCGGGAGGGGGTAATGAGCAGTTCTTC. Protein product: CSAVGLAGGGNEQFF.

This clonotype was recorded at least ten times. The V and J genes are TRBV19 and TRBJ2-5; 8 positions agree with TRBD1. The CDR3 runs 14 residues. Germline loops: CDR1 LNHDA, CDR2 SQIVND (reference sequence). V lost 4 bases and J lost 5; bases outside the gene matches: 6. In nucleotides, the CDR3 is TGTGCCAGTAGTACAGGGGGCAATTGGGAGACCCAGTACTTC. As protein: CASSTGGNWETQYF.

About this clonotype itself: Possible read error: a much larger clone is one base away. The V call is TRBV19, the J call TRBJ2-1; 8 bases fit TRBD2. The CDR3 loop spans 16 amino acids. Germline V CDR1 and CDR2: LNHDA, SQIVND (reference sequence). CDR3 sequence reads: CVTTPLAGSSYNEQFF. The DNA for the CDR3 is TGTGTCACAACCCCCTTAGCGGGAAGCTCCTACAATGAGCAGTTCTTC.

Turning to this clonotype: A much larger clone is a single base away; this may be a read error. The CDR3 spells CAIRTGGYNEQFF. The CDR3, as DNA: TGTGCCATCAGGACTGGGGGGTACAATGAGCAGTTCTTC. This chain connects TRBV10-3 to TRBJ2-1; tentative D call: TRBD2 (6 bases). The CDR3 covers 13 residues. The germline CDR1 and CDR2 sequences are ENHRY and SYGVKD. V lost 6 bases and J 4 bases, leaving 10 bases between the germline ends.

This clonotype appeared many times. The V gene is TRBV27, the J gene TRBJ1-4; 7 bases match TRBD1. This CDR3 is built from 14 residues. Per germline, CDR1 MNHEY and CDR2 SMNVEV (reference sequence). With V trimmed by 6 bases and J by 6 bases, 7 bases remained unmatched. Here the CDR3 DNA reads TGTGCCAGCAGCCAGGGGGGGGAGGATGAAAAACTGTTTTTT. Translation: CASSQGGEDEKLFF.

The chain is built from TRBV7-9 and TRBJ2-2; tentatively, D is TRBD1 or TRBD2 (5 bases each). The CDR3 totals 16 residues. V was shortened by 1 base and J by 2 bases, with 11 bases between the two germline ends. The germline gives CDR1 SEHNR, CDR2 FQNEAQ (reference sequence). The CDR3: CASSLGTGPNTGELFF. CDR3 nucleotide sequence: TGTGCCAGCAGCTTAGGGACGGGACCTAACACCGGGGAGCTGTTTTTT.